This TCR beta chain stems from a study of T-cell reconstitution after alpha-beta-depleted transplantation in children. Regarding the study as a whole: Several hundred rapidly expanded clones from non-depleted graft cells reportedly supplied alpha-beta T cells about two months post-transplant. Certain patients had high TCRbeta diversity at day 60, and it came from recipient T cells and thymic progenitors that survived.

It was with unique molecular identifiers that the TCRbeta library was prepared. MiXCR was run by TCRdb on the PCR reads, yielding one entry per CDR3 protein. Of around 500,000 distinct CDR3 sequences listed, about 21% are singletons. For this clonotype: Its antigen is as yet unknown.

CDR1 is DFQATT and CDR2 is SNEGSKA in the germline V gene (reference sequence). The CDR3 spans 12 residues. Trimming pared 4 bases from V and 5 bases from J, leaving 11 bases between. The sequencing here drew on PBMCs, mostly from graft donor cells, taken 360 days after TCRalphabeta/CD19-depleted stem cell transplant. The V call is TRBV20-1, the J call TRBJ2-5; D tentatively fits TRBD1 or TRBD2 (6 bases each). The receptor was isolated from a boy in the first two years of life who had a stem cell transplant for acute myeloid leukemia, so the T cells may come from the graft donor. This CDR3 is CSANGGGETQYF. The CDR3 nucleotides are TGCAGTGCTAACGGGGGCGGGGAGACCCAGTACTTC.